Reported below is one TCR beta chain. Its specificity is not known. The length of the CDR3 is 12 residues. Germline V CDR1 and CDR2: SGDLS, YYNGEE. The trim removed 4 bases at V and 10 bases at J, leaving 5 bases unmatched. The entry originates in a study of memory B cells and T cells in multiple sclerosis. Stimulus-free culture yielded autoproliferating CFSE-dim and non-proliferating CFSE-high T cells, each sequenced separately. Replicate wells were pooled after 7 days of stimulus-free culture of roughly 5x10^7 CFSE-labeled PBMCs. Method: immunoSEQ multiplex PCR; TCRdb's copy keeps in-frame clones and lacks some. The sample gives about 42,000 clones, almost 85% of which show up once; 0.9% to 1.4% is in the top ten.

This TCR came from a human donor with multiple sclerosis. Material for sequencing was PBMCs from blood kept in culture. The rearrangement uses TRBV9 and TRBJ2-1; 7 nucleotides match TRBD1. In DNA form, the CDR3 reads TGTGCCAGCAGCCGCCCAGGGGGAGAGCAGTTCTTC. It codes for CASSRPGGEQFF.